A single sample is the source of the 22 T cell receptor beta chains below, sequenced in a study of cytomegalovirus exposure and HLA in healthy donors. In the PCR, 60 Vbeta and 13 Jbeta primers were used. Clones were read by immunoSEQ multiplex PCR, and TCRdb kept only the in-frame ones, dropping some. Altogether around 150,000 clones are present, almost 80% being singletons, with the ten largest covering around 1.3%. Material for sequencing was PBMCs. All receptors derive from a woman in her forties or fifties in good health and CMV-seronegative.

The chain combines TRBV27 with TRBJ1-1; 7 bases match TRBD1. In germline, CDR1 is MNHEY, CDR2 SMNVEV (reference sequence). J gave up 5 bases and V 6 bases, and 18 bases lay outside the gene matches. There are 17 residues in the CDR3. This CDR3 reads CASRPPTGTGLTTEAFF. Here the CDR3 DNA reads TGTGCCAGCAGACCCCCGACAGGGACTGGTCTGACGACTGAAGCTTTCTTT.

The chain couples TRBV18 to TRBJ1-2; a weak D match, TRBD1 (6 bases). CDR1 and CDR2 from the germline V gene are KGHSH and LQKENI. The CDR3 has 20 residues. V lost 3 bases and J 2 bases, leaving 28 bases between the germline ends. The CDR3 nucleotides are TGTGCCAGCTCACCGAAGACAGGCGCTAGCAACCCGATGGAAAACTATGGCTACACCTTC. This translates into CASSPKTGASNPMENYGYTF.

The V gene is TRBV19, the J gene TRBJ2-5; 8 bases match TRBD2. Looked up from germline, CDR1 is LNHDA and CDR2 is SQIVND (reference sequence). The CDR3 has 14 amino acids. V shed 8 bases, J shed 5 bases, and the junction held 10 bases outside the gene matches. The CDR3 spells CASRGLARRETQYF. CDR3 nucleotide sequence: TGTGCCAGTCGAGGACTAGCCCGTCGGGAGACCCAGTACTTC.

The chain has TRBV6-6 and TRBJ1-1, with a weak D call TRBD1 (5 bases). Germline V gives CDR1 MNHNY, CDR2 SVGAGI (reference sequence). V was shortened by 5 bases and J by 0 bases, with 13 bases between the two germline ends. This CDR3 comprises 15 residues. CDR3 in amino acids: CASSTPTALNTEAFF. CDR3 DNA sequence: TGTGCCAGCAGTACTCCGACAGCCCTGAACACTGAAGCTTTCTTT.

The CDR3 reads CASSLRAGGPVNEQFF. The DNA for the CDR3 is TGTGCCAGCAGCTTACGGGCGGGAGGGCCGGTCAATGAGCAGTTCTTC. The chain combines TRBV7-2 with TRBJ2-1, with 9 bases that match TRBD2. CDR1 is SGHTA and CDR2 is FQGNSA in the germline V gene. J lost 6 bases, V lost 2 bases, and 8 bases had no gene match. The CDR3 totals 16 residues.

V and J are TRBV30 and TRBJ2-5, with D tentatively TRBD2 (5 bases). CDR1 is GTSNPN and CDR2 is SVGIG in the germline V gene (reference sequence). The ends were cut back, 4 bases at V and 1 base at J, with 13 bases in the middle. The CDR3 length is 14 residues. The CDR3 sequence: CAWNRRVAQETQYF. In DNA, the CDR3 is TGTGCCTGGAATCGGCGGGTTGCCCAAGAGACCCAGTACTTC.

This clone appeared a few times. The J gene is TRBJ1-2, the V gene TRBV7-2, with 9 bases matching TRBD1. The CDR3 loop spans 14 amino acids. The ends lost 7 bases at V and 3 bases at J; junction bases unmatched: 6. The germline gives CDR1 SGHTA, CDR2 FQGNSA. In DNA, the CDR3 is TGTGCCAGCAACCTAGGACAGGGGTACTATGGCTACACCTTC. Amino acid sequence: CASNLGQGYYGYTF.

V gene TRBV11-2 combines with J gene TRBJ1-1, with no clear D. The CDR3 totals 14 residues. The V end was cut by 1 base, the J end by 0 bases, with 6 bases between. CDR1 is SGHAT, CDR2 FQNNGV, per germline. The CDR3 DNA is TGTGCCAGCAGCTTAGTGAGCCTGAACACTGAAGCTTTCTTT. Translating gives CASSLVSLNTEAFF.

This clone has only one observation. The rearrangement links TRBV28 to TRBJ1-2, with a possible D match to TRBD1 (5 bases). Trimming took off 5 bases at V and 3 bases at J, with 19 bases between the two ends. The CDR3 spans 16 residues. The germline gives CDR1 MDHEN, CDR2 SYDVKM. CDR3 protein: CASSLGGARTDYGYTF. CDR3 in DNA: TGTGCCAGCAGTCTAGGTGGGGCTAGGACGGACTATGGCTACACCTTC.

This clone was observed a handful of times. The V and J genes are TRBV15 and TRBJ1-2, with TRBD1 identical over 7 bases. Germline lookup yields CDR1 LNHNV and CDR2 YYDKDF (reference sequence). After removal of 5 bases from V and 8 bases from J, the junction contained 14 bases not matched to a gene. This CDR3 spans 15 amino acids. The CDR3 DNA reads TGTGCCACCAGCTTTGGCGGAGGACAGGTAATAGGCTACACCTTC. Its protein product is CATSFGGGQVIGYTF.

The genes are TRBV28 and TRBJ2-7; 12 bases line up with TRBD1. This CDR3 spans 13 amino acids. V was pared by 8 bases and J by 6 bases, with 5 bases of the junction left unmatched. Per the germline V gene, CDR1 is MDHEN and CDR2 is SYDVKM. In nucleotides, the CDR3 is TGTGCCAGCGAAGGGACAGGGGGCGGCGAGCAGTACTTC. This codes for CASEGTGGGEQYF.

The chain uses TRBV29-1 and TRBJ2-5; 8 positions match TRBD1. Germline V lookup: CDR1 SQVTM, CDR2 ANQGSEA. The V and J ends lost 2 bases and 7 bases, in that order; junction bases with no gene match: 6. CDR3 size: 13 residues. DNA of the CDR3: TGCAGCGTTGAAAAATTTGACAGGGGGACCCAGTACTTC. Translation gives CSVEKFDRGTQYF.

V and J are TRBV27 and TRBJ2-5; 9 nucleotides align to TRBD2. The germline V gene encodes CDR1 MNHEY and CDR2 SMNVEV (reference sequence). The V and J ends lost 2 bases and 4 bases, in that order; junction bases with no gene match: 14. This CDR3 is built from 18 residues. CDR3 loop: CASSLRAASGMKGETQYF. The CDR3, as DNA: TGTGCCAGCAGTTTAAGAGCGGCTAGCGGGATGAAGGGAGAGACCCAGTACTTC.

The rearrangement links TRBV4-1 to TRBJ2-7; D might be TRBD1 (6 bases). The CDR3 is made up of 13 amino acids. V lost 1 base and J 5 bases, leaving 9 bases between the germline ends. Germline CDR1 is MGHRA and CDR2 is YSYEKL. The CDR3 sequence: CASSQVGQNEQYF. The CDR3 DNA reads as TGCGCCAGCAGCCAAGTAGGACAGAACGAGCAGTACTTC.

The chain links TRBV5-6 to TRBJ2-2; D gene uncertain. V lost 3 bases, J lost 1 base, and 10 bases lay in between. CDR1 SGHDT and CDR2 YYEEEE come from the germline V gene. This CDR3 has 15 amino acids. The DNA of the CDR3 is TGTGCCAGCAGCTCCTTCGCGGTGAACACCGGGGAGCTGTTTTTT. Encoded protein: CASSSFAVNTGELFF.

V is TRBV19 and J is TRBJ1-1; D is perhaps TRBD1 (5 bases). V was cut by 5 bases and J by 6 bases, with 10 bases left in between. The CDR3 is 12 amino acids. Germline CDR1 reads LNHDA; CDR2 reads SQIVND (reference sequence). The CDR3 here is CASSAWGSEAFF. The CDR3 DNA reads TGTGCCAGTAGTGCCTGGGGCTCTGAAGCTTTCTTT.

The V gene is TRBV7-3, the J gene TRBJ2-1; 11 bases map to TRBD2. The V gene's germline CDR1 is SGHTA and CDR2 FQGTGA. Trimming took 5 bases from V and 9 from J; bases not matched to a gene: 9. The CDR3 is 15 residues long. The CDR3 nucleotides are TGTGCCAGCAGCCTCCCCACTAGCGGGAGCACTGAGCAGTTCTTC. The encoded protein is CASSLPTSGSTEQFF.

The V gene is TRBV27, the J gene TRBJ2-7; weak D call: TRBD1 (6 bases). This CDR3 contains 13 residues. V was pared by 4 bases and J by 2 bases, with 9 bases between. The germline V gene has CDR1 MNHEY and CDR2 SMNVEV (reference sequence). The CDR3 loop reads CASSSGQTYEQYF. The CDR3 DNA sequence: TGTGCCAGCAGTTCAGGACAGACCTACGAGCAGTACTTC.

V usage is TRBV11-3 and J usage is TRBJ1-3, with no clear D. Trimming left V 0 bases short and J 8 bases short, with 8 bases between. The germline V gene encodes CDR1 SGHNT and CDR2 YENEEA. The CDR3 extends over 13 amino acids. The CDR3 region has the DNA TGTGCCAGCAGCTTAGATCCGCGGGACACCATATATTTT. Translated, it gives CASSLDPRDTIYF.

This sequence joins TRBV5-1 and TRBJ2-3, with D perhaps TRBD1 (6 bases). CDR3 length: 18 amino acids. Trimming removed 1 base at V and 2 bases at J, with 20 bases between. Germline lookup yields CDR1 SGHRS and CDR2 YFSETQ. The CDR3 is CASSLWGQGTSPTDTQYF. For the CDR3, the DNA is TGCGCCAGCAGCTTGTGGGGTCAGGGGACCTCCCCCACAGATACGCAGTATTTT.

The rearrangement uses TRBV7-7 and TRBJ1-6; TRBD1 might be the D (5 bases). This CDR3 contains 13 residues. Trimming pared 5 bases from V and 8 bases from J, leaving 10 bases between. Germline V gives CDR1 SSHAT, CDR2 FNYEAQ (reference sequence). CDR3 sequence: CASSATGDSPLHF. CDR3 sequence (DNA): TGTGCCAGCAGCGCTACGGGGGATTCACCCCTCCACTTT.

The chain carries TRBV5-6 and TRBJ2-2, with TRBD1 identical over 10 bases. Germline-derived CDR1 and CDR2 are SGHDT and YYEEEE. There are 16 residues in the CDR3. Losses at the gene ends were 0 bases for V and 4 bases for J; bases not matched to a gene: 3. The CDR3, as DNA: TGTGCCAGCAGCTTGGTCGGGACAGGGGCCACCGGGGAGCTGTTTTTT. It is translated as CASSLVGTGATGELFF.